This TCR beta chain was obtained from a study of T cells after yellow fever vaccination. TCRdb reanalysed the 5' RACE reads using MiXCR and keeps one entry per CDR3 protein. The table lists hundreds of thousands of distinct CDR3 sequences, 8.7% of them singletons. Trimming took 0 bases from V and 1 from J; bases not matched to a gene: 9. The CDR3 has 18 residues. Germline CDR1 LGHDT, CDR2 YNNKEL (reference sequence). V gene TRBV3-1 combines with J gene TRBJ2-3; TRBD2 matches 8 bases. The material sequenced was PBMCs, taken on the day of the first yellow fever vaccination. The TCR comes from a man younger than 35 who received the YFV17D yellow fever vaccine. CDR3 DNA sequence: TGTGCCAGCAGCCAAGAAGCGGGGGCCCGCCGGGGCACAGATACGCAGTATTTT. Its protein product is CASSQEAGARRGTDTQYF.